The source of this TCR beta chain is a study of cytomegalovirus exposure and HLA in healthy donors. Study in general: Drawn from HLA-typed donors, about 85 million unique TCRs were held in an early data release.

Study results and caveats: A later examination showed that TCR association rates differed by HLA locus, with DRB1 most and HLA-C fewest. Earlier results showed most TCR beta V segments being productive about 87% or about 30% of the time.

The CDR3 length is 14 residues. Germline V lookup: CDR1 SQVTM, CDR2 ANQGSEA. The V gene lost 6 bases and the J gene lost 3 bases, with 18 bases spanning the gap. Primers: 60 Vbeta forward and 13 Jbeta reverse. Here immunoSEQ multiplex PCR was the method, and the copy in TCRdb shows in-frame clones only, minus some. In the table there are some 170,000 clones, 65% to 85% of which are singletons. Points on this clone: Its cognate antigen is unknown.

Material for sequencing was PBMCs. This clonotype originated in a woman aged 30 to 39 in good health and CMV-seropositive. V usage is TRBV29-1 and J usage is TRBJ2-7; D is possibly TRBD1 (6 bases). The CDR3 here is CSVARTVDLYEQYF. The CDR3, as DNA: TGCAGCGTCGCCAGGACAGTCGACCTCTACGAGCAGTACTTC.